This TCR beta chain was retrieved from a study of cytomegalovirus exposure and HLA in healthy donors. Study-level results: According to the study, around 180 TCR beta chains were cytomegalovirus-associated. Cytomegalovirus status, reportedly, was diagnosed with high specificity and sensitivity by the classifier.

Concerning this clone itself: The target antigen is unknown. Because the CDR3's place on the DNA is in doubt, the DNA is left out and the CDR3 is given as listed by TCRdb.

Including both end residues, the CDR3 is 13 amino acids long. The data were produced by immunoSEQ multiplex PCR, yet TCRdb's version contains in-frame clones alone and is incomplete. The sample lists some 190,000 clones; roughly 83% were seen once. The sequenced sample consisted of PBMCs. The source of this sequence is a woman under 30 in good health and CMV-seronegative. The rearrangement joins TRBV21-1 to TRBJ2-1; the table's D call TRBD1 went unverified against the DNA. TRBV21-1 is marked as a pseudogene. The CDR3 is CARSVGQGAEQFF.